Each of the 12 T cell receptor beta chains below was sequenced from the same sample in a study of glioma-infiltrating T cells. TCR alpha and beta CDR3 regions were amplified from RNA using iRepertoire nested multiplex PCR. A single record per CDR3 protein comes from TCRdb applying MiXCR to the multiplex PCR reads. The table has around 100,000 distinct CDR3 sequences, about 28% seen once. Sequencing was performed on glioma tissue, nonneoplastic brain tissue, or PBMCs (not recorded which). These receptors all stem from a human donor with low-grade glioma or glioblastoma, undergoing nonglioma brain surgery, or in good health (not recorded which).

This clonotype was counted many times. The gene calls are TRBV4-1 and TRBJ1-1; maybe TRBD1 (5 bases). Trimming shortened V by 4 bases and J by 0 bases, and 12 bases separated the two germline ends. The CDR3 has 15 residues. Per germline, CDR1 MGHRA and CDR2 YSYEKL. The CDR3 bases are TGCGCCAGCAGCCGTCCGGGACCCCTGAACACTGAAGCTTTCTTT. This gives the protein CASSRPGPLNTEAFF.

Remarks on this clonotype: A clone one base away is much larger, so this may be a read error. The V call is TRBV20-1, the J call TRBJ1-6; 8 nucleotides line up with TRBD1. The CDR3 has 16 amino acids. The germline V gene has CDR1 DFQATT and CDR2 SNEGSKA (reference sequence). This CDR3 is CSGRDPAGTGNSPLHF. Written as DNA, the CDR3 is TGCAGTGGTAGAGATCCCGCCGGGACAGGCAATTCACCCCTCCACTTT.

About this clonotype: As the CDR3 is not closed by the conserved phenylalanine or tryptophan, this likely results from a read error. CDR3: CASTLGGVPTYEQYS. Here the CDR3 DNA reads TGTGCCAGCACCTTAGGAGGCGTTCCTACATACGAACAGTACTCC. V usage is TRBV28 and J usage is TRBJ2-7; tentative D call: TRBD2 (5 bases). There are 15 residues in the CDR3. Germline V CDR1 and CDR2: MDHEN, SYDVKM.

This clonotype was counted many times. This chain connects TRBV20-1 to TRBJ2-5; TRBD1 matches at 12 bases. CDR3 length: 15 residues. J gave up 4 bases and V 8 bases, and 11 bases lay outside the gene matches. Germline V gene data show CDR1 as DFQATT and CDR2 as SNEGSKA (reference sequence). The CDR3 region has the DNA TGCAGTCACTCCGGGACAGGGGGCTTTGTAGAGACCCAGTACTTC. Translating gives CSHSGTGGFVETQYF.

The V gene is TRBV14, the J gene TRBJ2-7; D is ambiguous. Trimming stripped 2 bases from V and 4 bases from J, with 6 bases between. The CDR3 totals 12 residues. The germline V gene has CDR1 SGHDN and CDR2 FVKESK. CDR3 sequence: CASSQRIYEQYF. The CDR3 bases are TGTGCCAGCAGCCAAAGGATTTACGAGCAGTACTTC.

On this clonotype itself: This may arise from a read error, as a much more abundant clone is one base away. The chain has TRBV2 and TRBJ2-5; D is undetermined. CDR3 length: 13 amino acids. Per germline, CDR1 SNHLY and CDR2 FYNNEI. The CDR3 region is CASRSLYQEAQYF. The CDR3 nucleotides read TGTGCCAGCAGGAGTCTGTACCAAGAGGCCCAGTACTTC.

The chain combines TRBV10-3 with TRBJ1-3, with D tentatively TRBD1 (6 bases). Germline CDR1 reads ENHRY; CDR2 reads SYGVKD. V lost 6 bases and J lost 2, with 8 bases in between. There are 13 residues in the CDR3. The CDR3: CAIRPGAGNTIYF. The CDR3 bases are TGTGCCATCAGACCAGGGGCTGGAAACACCATATATTTT.

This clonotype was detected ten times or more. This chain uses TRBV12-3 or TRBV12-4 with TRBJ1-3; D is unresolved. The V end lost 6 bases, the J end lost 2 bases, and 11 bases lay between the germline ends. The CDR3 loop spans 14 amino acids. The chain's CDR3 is CASSRRDAGNTIYF. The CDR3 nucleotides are TGTGCCAGCAGCCGGAGAGACGCTGGAAACACCATATATTTT.

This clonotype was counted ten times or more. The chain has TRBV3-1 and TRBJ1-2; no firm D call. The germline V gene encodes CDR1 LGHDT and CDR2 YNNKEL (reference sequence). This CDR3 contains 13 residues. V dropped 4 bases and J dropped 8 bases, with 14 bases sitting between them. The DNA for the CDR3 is TGTGCCAGCAGCCCACTCGGCGCTGGGGGCTACACCTTC. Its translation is CASSPLGAGGYTF.

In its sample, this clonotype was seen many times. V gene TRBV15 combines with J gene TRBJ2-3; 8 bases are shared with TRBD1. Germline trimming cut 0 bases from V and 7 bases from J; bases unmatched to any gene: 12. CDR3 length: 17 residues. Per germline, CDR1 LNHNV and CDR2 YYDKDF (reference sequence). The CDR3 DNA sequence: TGTGCCACCAGCAGAGATCAGGGGACAGGAAAGACCTATACGCAGTATTTT. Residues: CATSRDQGTGKTYTQYF.

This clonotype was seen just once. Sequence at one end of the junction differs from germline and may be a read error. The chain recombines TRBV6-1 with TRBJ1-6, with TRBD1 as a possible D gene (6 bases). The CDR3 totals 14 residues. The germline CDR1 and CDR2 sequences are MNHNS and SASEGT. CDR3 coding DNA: TGTGCCAGCAATAGGACAGTGTATAATTCACCCCTCCAATTT. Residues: CASNRTVYNSPLQF.

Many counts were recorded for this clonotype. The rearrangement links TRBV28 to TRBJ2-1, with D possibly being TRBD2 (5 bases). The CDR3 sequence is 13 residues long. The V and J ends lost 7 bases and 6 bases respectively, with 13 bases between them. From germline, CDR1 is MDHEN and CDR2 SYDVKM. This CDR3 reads CASTLGSFNEQFF. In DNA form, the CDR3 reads TGTGCCAGCACCCTGGGGAGCTTCAATGAGCAGTTCTTC. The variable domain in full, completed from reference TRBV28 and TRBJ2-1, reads DVKVTQSSRYLVKRTGEKVFLECVQDMDHENMFWYRQDPGLGLRLIYFSYDVKMKEKGDIPEGYSVSREKKERFSLILESASTNQTSMYLCASTLGSFNEQFFGPGTRLTVL.